The rows below give T cell receptor beta chains drawn from one sample of a study of a mutant IDH1 vaccine in newly diagnosed glioma. These receptors are not linked to any known antigen. Measured with immunoSEQ multiplex PCR; TCRdb has only the in-frame clones, and not every one. The sample comprises approximately 38,000 clones, approximately 85% of which are singletons, and 1.7% rests with the top ten. The sequencing here drew on PBMCs, taken from a glioma patient whose treatment included an IDH1 peptide vaccine. These receptors all stem from a man between 35 and 55 years old with glioma. Each CDR3 is given with its conserved first and last residue. The D gene is left open where the match is weak. Only part of the rows carry a size: once, few, many, or a class if the clone is expanded.

D: .; V: TRBV4-3; J: TRBJ2-7; size: once; CDR3: CASSQDDTGYEQYF; DNA: TGCGCCAGCAGCCAAGATGATACAGGGTACGAGCAGTACTTC
D: .; V: TRBV2; J: TRBJ2-1; size: .; CDR3: CASSESARKNEQFF; DNA: TGTGCCAGCAGTGAGTCAGCTCGTAAAAATGAGCAGTTCTTC
D: .; V: TRBV6-5; J: TRBJ1-5; size: once; CDR3: CASSHGWDQPQHF; DNA: TGTGCCAGCAGCCACGGGTGGGATCAGCCCCAGCATTTT
D: .; V: TRBV6-1; J: TRBJ1-4; size: .; CDR3: CASSDRGPNEKLFF; DNA: TGTGCCAGCAGTGACAGGGGACCTAATGAAAAACTGTTTTTT
D: .; V: TRBV9; J: TRBJ2-4; size: .; CDR3: CASSPRDTIAKNIQYF; DNA: TGTGCCAGCAGCCCCCGGGACACAATAGCCAAAAACATTCAGTACTTC
D: TRBD2; V: TRBV7-3; J: TRBJ2-2; size: .; CDR3: CASSLRTSGNGELFF; DNA: TGTGCCAGCAGCCTGCGGACTAGCGGGAATGGGGAGCTGTTTTTT
D: .; V: TRBV6-5; J: TRBJ2-1; size: .; CDR3: CASSWARNNEQFF; DNA: TGTGCCAGCAGTTGGGCGAGAAACAATGAGCAGTTCTTC
D: .; V: TRBV18; J: TRBJ1-4; size: .; CDR3: CASSKGQGEKLFF; DNA: TGTGCCAGCTCAAAAGGGCAAGGAGAAAAACTGTTTTTT
D: .; V: TRBV18; J: TRBJ2-6; size: .; CDR3: CASSPVGVGANVLTF; DNA: TGTGCCAGCTCACCAGTCGGGGTTGGGGCCAACGTCCTGACTTTC
D: .; V: TRBV5-1; J: TRBJ2-3; size: .; CDR3: CASSGGRGTDTQYF; DNA: TGCGCCAGCAGCGGGGGGCGAGGCACAGATACGCAGTATTTT
D: .; V: TRBV15; J: TRBJ1-1; size: .; CDR3: CATRYRVNTEAFF; DNA: TGTGCCACCAGATACAGGGTGAACACTGAAGCTTTCTTT
D: TRBD2; V: TRBV10-3; J: TRBJ2-7; size: .; CDR3: CAISELGGKYEQYF; DNA: TGTGCCATCAGTGAGTTGGGGGGGAAATACGAGCAGTACTTC
D: TRBD2; V: TRBV28; J: TRBJ2-3; size: .; CDR3: CASSHSLAGSTDTQYF; DNA: TGTGCCAGCAGTCATTCACTAGCGGGGAGCACAGATACGCAGTATTTT
D: .; V: TRBV12-5; J: TRBJ2-5; size: .; CDR3: CASGLGSGGETQYF; DNA: TGTGCTAGTGGTTTGGGGTCTGGGGGGGAGACCCAGTACTTC
D: .; V: TRBV19; J: TRBJ2-6; size: .; CDR3: CASSKVPGRFSSGANVLTF; DNA: TGTGCCAGTAGTAAAGTCCCGGGACGGTTTAGCTCTGGGGCCAACGTCCTGACTTTC
D: TRBD2; V: TRBV5-6; J: TRBJ2-5; size: .; CDR3: CASSWRWTSGRAGQETQYF; DNA: TGTGCCAGCAGCTGGAGGTGGACTAGCGGGAGGGCGGGCCAAGAGACCCAGTACTTC
D: .; V: TRBV7-6; J: TRBJ2-5; size: .; CDR3: CASSWDNQETQYF; DNA: TGTGCCAGCAGCTGGGACAATCAAGAGACCCAGTACTTC
D: TRBD1; V: TRBV5-6; J: TRBJ2-7; size: once; CDR3: CASSLGDSLYEQYF; DNA: TGTGCCAGCAGCTTGGGGGACAGCTTATACGAGCAGTACTTC
D: .; V: TRBV7-9; J: TRBJ2-7; size: .; CDR3: CASSFSRAGDTYEQYF; DNA: TGTGCCAGCAGCTTTTCTAGGGCCGGGGATACCTACGAGCAGTACTTC
D: .; V: TRBV4-1; J: TRBJ2-2; size: .; CDR3: CASSEGSRPTGELFF; DNA: TGCGCCAGCAGCGAAGGGTCTAGGCCAACCGGGGAGCTGTTTTTT
D: .; V: TRBV9; J: TRBJ2-3; size: .; CDR3: CASSALVSTDTQYF; DNA: TGTGCCAGCAGCGCACTAGTGTCCACAGATACGCAGTATTTT
D: .; V: TRBV4-1; J: TRBJ1-4; size: .; CDR3: CASSQVQVPNEKLFF; DNA: TGCGCCAGCAGCCAAGTACAGGTACCTAATGAAAAACTGTTTTTT
D: TRBD2; V: TRBV19; J: TRBJ2-1; size: once; CDR3: CASRLAGGGEQFF; DNA: TGTGCCAGTAGACTAGCGGGAGGGGGTGAGCAGTTCTTC
D: TRBD1; V: TRBV11-2; J: TRBJ2-6; size: .; CDR3: CAGRDRANSGANVLTF; DNA: TGTGCCGGCCGGGACAGGGCGAACTCTGGGGCCAACGTCCTGACTTTC
D: TRBD1; V: TRBV7-8; J: TRBJ1-5; size: few; CDR3: CASSLDLDRVNQPQHF; DNA: TGTGCCAGCAGCTTAGACCTGGACAGGGTCAATCAGCCCCAGCATTTT
D: .; V: TRBV7-3; J: TRBJ2-2; size: .; CDR3: CASSLFPNTGELFF; DNA: TGTGCCAGCAGCTTATTTCCGAACACCGGGGAGCTGTTTTTT
D: .; V: TRBV19; J: TRBJ1-1; size: .; CDR3: CASAGGLVGSF; DNA: TGTGCCAGTGCCGGTGGGTTAGTAGGGAGTTTT
D: .; V: TRBV18; J: TRBJ1-2; size: .; CDR3: CASSPPGTYHYGYTF; DNA: TGTGCCAGCTCACCACCGGGGACCTACCATTATGGCTACACCTTC
D: .; V: TRBV7-3; J: TRBJ2-7; size: .; CDR3: CASSPGPGLAYEQYF; DNA: TGTGCCAGCAGCCCCGGCCCGGGACTCGCCTACGAGCAGTACTTC
D: TRBD1; V: TRBV4-3; J: TRBJ2-7; size: once; CDR3: CASSQEWDRDYEQYF; DNA: TGCGCCAGCAGCCAAGAATGGGACAGGGACTACGAGCAGTACTTC
D: .; V: TRBV6-5; J: TRBJ1-1; size: few; CDR3: CASSERLNTEAFF; DNA: TGTGCCAGCAGTGAGCGGTTGAACACTGAAGCTTTCTTT
D: .; V: TRBV28; J: TRBJ2-2; size: .; CDR3: CATPTLNTGELFF; DNA: TGTGCCACCCCGACCCTGAACACCGGGGAGCTGTTTTTT